This T cell receptor (beta chain) comes out of a study of blood T cell repertoires in COVID-19. Overall study context: Nucleic acid was either cDNA or gDNA, and it came from T cells, B-cell-depleted T cells, or PBMCs.

CDR1 is LNHNV and CDR2 is YYDKDF in the germline V gene (reference sequence). The CDR3 consists of 16 residues. The trim removed 3 bases at V and 5 bases at J, leaving 11 bases unmatched. In the authors' workflow: Estimated nucleated cell counts came from reference gene primer amplification. Method: immunoSEQ multiplex PCR; TCRdb's copy keeps in-frame clones and lacks some. V and J calls plus clone size are reproduced from that table; the DNA served to infer D and trimming. The table shows 300,000 to 350,000 clones, with around 87% occurring only once. This receptor was identified in a woman between 45 and 60 years old with COVID-19, enrolled during active disease. The rearrangement links TRBV15 to TRBJ1-2; TRBD1 matches at 8 bases. The sequenced sample consisted of peripheral blood. The CDR3 loop is CATSRDGQGWGYGYTF. The CDR3 DNA reads TGTGCCACCAGCAGGGACGGACAGGGTTGGGGTTATGGCTACACCTTC.